Listed below are T cell receptor beta chains from one sample, sequenced in a study of shared clonotypes between healthy human individuals. Sequencing was performed with immunoSEQ multiplex PCR; in TCRdb, only in-frame clones are kept and a portion is missing. The sample shows 1.5 million to 2.5 million clones, approximately 94% of them seen only once. Input material: naive CD8+ T cells sorted from blood. All receptors derive from a man younger than 30 in good health. The CDR3 runs from the conserved cysteine through the conserved F or W. Fields, in order: V gene, J gene, CDR3 protein.

TRBV9	TRBJ2-1	CASSADSGGRYNEQFF
TRBV28	TRBJ1-5	CASSLFSSGNQPQHF
TRBV4-1	TRBJ2-1	CASSQVAGSNEQFF
TRBV7-9	TRBJ2-7	CAGSGRGSYEQYF
TRBV19	TRBJ2-2	CASSIRWAGYTGELFF
TRBV6-5	TRBJ1-1	CASSWTVNTEAFF
TRBV7-9	TRBJ2-7	CASGLIGLGYEQYF
TRBV7-3	TRBJ2-5	CASSLGGGLETQYF
TRBV10-1	TRBJ2-7	CASSELAGDEQYF
TRBV29-1	TRBJ1-2	CSAMTGNNYGYTF
TRBV6-6	TRBJ2-2	CASSPGNTGELFF
TRBV4-2	TRBJ2-4	CASSQGSWGQNIQYF
TRBV27	TRBJ1-1	CASSFTGIPVDTEAFF
TRBV5-1	TRBJ2-7	CASSSPGQVYEQYF
TRBV27	TRBJ2-7	CASNPLGTGGPTEQYF
TRBV5-6	TRBJ2-1	CASSPEGTWGDNEQFF
TRBV7-9	TRBJ1-4	CASSRTGANEKLFF
TRBV7-2	TRBJ2-1	CASSLGVLYNEQFF
TRBV6-5	TRBJ2-1	CASSLQGVYNEQFF
TRBV5-8	TRBJ1-3	CASSPGESSGNTIYF
TRBV29-1	TRBJ2-7	CSVEVGTPSYEQYF
TRBV4-1	TRBJ1-1	CASSPLGGSPQAFF
TRBV7-9	TRBJ2-5	CASSKDGQQETQYF
TRBV19	TRBJ1-5	CASSILGDREDQPQHF
TRBV2	TRBJ1-3	CASSDGREGGNTIYF
TRBV2	TRBJ2-5	CASSVTGQETQYF
TRBV6-1	TRBJ2-1	CANRALNYNEQFF
TRBV18	TRBJ2-7	CASSPGTGGPSSYEQYF
TRBV7-9	TRBJ2-7	CASSPPLPGQGSPYEQYF
TRBV7-9	TRBJ1-6	CASSLGGDRTSPLHF
TRBV5-1	TRBJ2-7	CASSRTYGYEQYF
TRBV5-4	TRBJ2-3	CASSFSGGPPDTQYF
TRBV6-6	TRBJ1-5	CASSYSGGSNQPQHF
TRBV6-5	TRBJ2-7	CASSQPGLAVEQYF
TRBV6-5	TRBJ1-1	CASSYRGGNTEAFF
TRBV27	TRBJ2-7	CATTTGGGLEQYF
TRBV19	TRBJ1-5	CASSIDREGNQPQHF
TRBV10-3	TRBJ2-7	CAISESGSSSYEQYF
TRBV19	TRBJ1-1	CASSISDSFTEAFF
TRBV27	TRBJ2-1	CASSLLGGGAAYNEQFF
TRBV7-8	TRBJ2-7	CASSLAVRVAGTSGYEQYF
TRBV6-5	TRBJ2-1	CASSSLAYNEQFF
TRBV4-3	TRBJ2-5	CASSQDNGETQYF
TRBV11-2	TRBJ2-3	CASSLWGGTDTQYF
TRBV5-6	TRBJ2-7	CASSFGGGTYEQYF
TRBV11-2	TRBJ2-7	CASSFGLAYEQYF
TRBV28	TRBJ2-7	CASSSGQGVVDEQYF
TRBV7-2	TRBJ2-1	CASSPDRDWGVDEQFF
TRBV7-8	TRBJ1-6	CASSLGQTNSPLHF
TRBV4-1	TRBJ1-4	CASSQVGTGPPSEKLFF
TRBV2	TRBJ2-2	CASTRNTGELFF
TRBV7-9	TRBJ2-1	CASSPIAGTTYNEQFF
TRBV6-1	TRBJ2-7	CASSPHWGTPYEQYF
TRBV13	TRBJ2-1	CASTDIGLAGINEQFF
TRBV11-1	TRBJ2-7	CAIEAGSEQYF